The 28 T cell receptor beta chains below all came from one sample that was sequenced in a study of PD-1 blockade in classical Hodgkin lymphoma. Profiled with immunoSEQ multiplex PCR; TCRdb holds only in-frame clones, not every one. The data hold about 93,000 clones, with roughly 73% observed a single time. Time point noted: cycle 4 day 1 (C4D1), after more than five weeks of nivolumab. Autologous stem cell transplantation was followed by relapse in every patient, and brentuximab vedotin exposure varied. The sequencing here drew on peripheral blood mononuclear cells (PBMCs), taken before the fourth cycle of nivolumab. Source of these receptors: a human donor with classical Hodgkin lymphoma.

The V and J genes are TRBV6-6 and TRBJ1-2, with D perhaps TRBD1 (6 bases). Trimming removed 2 bases from V and 8 bases from J, with 18 bases in between. This CDR3 contains 15 residues. Germline V CDR1 and CDR2: MNHNY, SVGAGI (reference sequence). The DNA of the CDR3 is TGTGCCAGCAGTTACGTCCCCACAGGGTCTCTGGGCTACACCTTC. Translation gives CASSYVPTGSLGYTF.

V gene TRBV5-1 combines with J gene TRBJ2-7; TRBD2 is a possible D gene (6 bases). Germline V CDR1 and CDR2: SGHRS, YFSETQ. The CDR3 spans 14 residues. V gave up 1 base and J gave up 4 bases, with 12 bases separating them. DNA for the CDR3: TGCGCCAGCAGCTTGACGGGACTTCAGTACGAGCAGTACTTC. This translates into CASSLTGLQYEQYF.

Of note for this clone: Other DNA sequences in the sample encode the same CDR3. The V and J genes are TRBV18 and TRBJ1-1; D might be TRBD1 (5 bases). Germline CDR1 reads KGHSH; CDR2 reads LQKENI. The CDR3 length is 13 residues. V lost 3 bases and J 6 bases, leaving 11 bases between the germline ends. This chain's CDR3 is CASSPGPGAEAFF. The DNA of the CDR3 is TGTGCCAGCTCACCGGGACCGGGGGCTGAAGCTTTCTTT.

The rearrangement links TRBV10-3 to TRBJ2-2; D not certain. Germline V gives CDR1 ENHRY, CDR2 SYGVKD. This CDR3 has 15 residues. Trimming left V 10 bases short and J 5 bases short, with 20 bases between. CDR3 bases: TGTGCCACCCTGCCCAGCGACCTCGTTACCGGGGAGCTGTTTTTT. The encoded protein is CATLPSDLVTGELFF.

This chain uses TRBV15 with TRBJ2-3; TRBD2 agrees at 11 bases. Unmatched junction bases numbered 6, after V lost 2 bases and J lost 5 bases. This CDR3 region has 16 residues. Germline CDR1 and CDR2: LNHNV and YYDKDF (reference sequence). The CDR3 reads CATSRHTSGRGDTQYF. CDR3 sequence (DNA): TGTGCCACCAGCAGACATACTAGCGGGAGAGGAGATACGCAGTATTTT.

J is TRBJ1-2 and V is TRBV19, with 8 bases lining up with TRBD1. The length of the CDR3 is 16 residues. The V segment lost 7 bases and the J segment 4 bases; nucleotides outside the gene matches: 14. Germline-derived CDR1 and CDR2 are LNHDA and SQIVND (reference sequence). This CDR3 is CASTDTFGQGGYGYTF. The CDR3 DNA reads as TGTGCCAGTACTGATACCTTCGGACAGGGAGGCTATGGCTACACCTTC.

The V call is TRBV19, the J call TRBJ2-5; 9 bases are shared with TRBD2. Trimming cost V 3 bases and J 0 bases; bases outside gene matches: 2. This CDR3 has 15 amino acids. Germline loops: CDR1 LNHDA, CDR2 SQIVND (reference sequence). In nucleotides, the CDR3 is TGTGCCAGTAGTATGACTAGCGGCCACCAAGAGACCCAGTACTTC. Its translation: CASSMTSGHQETQYF.

This clone turned up a few times. This chain connects TRBV28 to TRBJ2-7; 8 bases map to TRBD1. The CDR3 is made up of 19 amino acids. Germline assignment: CDR1 MDHEN and CDR2 SYDVKM. V gave up 1 base and J gave up 3 bases; unmatched junction bases: 17. Here the CDR3 reads CASSLSTLFLGTGFYEQYF. CDR3 DNA: TGTGCCAGCAGTTTATCAACTCTATTCCTCGGGACAGGATTCTACGAGCAGTACTTC.

The sample holds many counts of this clone. The CDR3 protein is CASSYSGNGELFF. Written as DNA, the CDR3 is TGTGCCAGCAGTTACTCCGGAAACGGGGAGCTGTTTTTT. V and J are TRBV6-5 and TRBJ2-2, with D hard to call. The ends were cut back, 0 bases at V and 7 bases at J, with 6 bases in the middle. This CDR3 is built from 13 residues. Germline loops: CDR1 MNHEY, CDR2 SVGAGI.

The J gene is TRBJ2-7, the V gene TRBV6-1; tentative D call: TRBD2 (6 bases). The CDR3 has 15 residues. Germline CDR1 reads MNHNS; CDR2 reads SASEGT. The V end was cut by 1 base, the J end by 5 bases, with 15 bases between. In DNA, the CDR3 is TGTGCCAGCAGTGAAGGCCCATATTGGAGGGACGAGCAGTACTTC. Translating it yields CASSEGPYWRDEQYF.

The V and J genes are TRBV5-1 and TRBJ2-7, with 8 positions matching TRBD1. With V trimmed by 5 bases and J by 0 bases, 7 bases remained unmatched. The germline gives CDR1 SGHRS, CDR2 YFSETQ. The CDR3 spans 15 residues. The CDR3, as DNA: TGCGCCAGCAGACCGGACAGGGCGAACTCCTACGAGCAGTACTTC. It encodes CASRPDRANSYEQYF.

This sequence joins TRBV5-5 and TRBJ2-1; 11 bases align to TRBD2. CDR1 is SGHKS and CDR2 is YYEKEE in the germline V gene (reference sequence). The CDR3 sequence is 17 residues long. The V gene end was trimmed by 0 bases and the J gene end by 5 bases; junction bases not matched to a gene: 7. CDR3 amino acids: CASSLEGLAVPNNEQFF. The CDR3 bases are TGTGCCAGCAGCTTGGAGGGACTAGCGGTACCAAACAATGAGCAGTTCTTC.

The chain is built from TRBV6-5 and TRBJ2-5; D not certain. CDR1 is MNHEY, CDR2 SVGAGI, per germline. The CDR3 length is 15 residues. V lost 6 bases and J 2 bases, leaving 16 bases between the germline ends. The CDR3: CASSALAGEQETQYF. In DNA, the CDR3 is TGTGCCAGCAGCGCGTTGGCAGGAGAACAAGAGACCCAGTACTTC.

V usage is TRBV19 and J usage is TRBJ1-5, with TRBD1 as a possible D gene (5 bases). V was pared by 3 bases and J by 7 bases, with 10 bases between. CDR3 length equals 13 residues. Germline CDR1 LNHDA, CDR2 SQIVND (reference sequence). The chain's CDR3 is CASSIQGSQPQHF. CDR3 in DNA: TGTGCCAGTAGTATCCAGGGCAGCCAGCCCCAGCATTTT.

For the CDR3, the DNA is TGTGCCAGCAGTAGCCCGGGACTAGCGGGGCGGTACCAAGAGACCCAGTACTTC. Amino acids: CASSSPGLAGRYQETQYF. The chain recombines TRBV27 with TRBJ2-5, with 13 bases that match TRBD2. This CDR3 has 18 amino acids. The trim removed 5 bases at V and 0 bases at J, leaving 9 bases unmatched. Germline lookup yields CDR1 MNHEY and CDR2 SMNVEV (reference sequence).

Only one count was recorded for this clone. V gene TRBV7-8 combines with J gene TRBJ2-7; D is unclear. CDR1 and CDR2 (germline): SGHVS, FQNEAQ. The CDR3 is made up of 13 amino acids. V lost 4 bases and J 3 bases, leaving 10 bases between the germline ends. CDR3 nucleotides: TGTGCCAGCAGCTCCGGACGCTTCTACGAGCAGTACTTC. Protein product: CASSSGRFYEQYF.

The chain recombines TRBV9 with TRBJ1-4; no definite D call. This CDR3 region has 14 residues. Germline values: CDR1 SGDLS, CDR2 YYNGEE. Trimming stripped 3 bases from V and 8 bases from J, with 14 bases between. The CDR3 sequence: CASSGKGISEKLFF. Here the CDR3 DNA reads TGTGCCAGCAGCGGGAAGGGAATCAGCGAAAAACTGTTTTTT.

This chain uses TRBV10-3 with TRBJ2-7; D is undetermined. The length of the CDR3 is 14 residues. CDR1 and CDR2 from the germline V gene are ENHRY and SYGVKD. Trimming removed 3 bases at V and 3 bases at J, with 12 bases between. The CDR3 loop reads CAISDSTLNYEQYF. The CDR3 DNA follows: TGTGCCATCAGTGACTCGACCCTAAACTACGAGCAGTACTTC.

Worth noting for this clone: At one of its ends the junction is not consistent with the germline gene, which may arise from a read error. Here the CDR3 DNA reads TGTGCTAGCAGCTTAAGGGGACAGGCCACCAGCTCCTATAATTCACCCCTCCACTTT. Amino acids: CASSLRGQATSSYNSPLHF. This sequence joins TRBV7-7 and TRBJ1-6; TRBD1 aligns across 8 bases. Per the germline V gene, CDR1 is SSHAT and CDR2 is FNYEAQ (reference sequence). This CDR3 has 19 amino acids.

The chain joins TRBV5-4 to TRBJ1-4, with D hard to call. The CDR3 is 14 residues long. V shed 0 bases and J shed 4 bases, with 7 bases lying between them. The germline V gene has CDR1 SGHNT and CDR2 YYREEE (reference sequence). The CDR3 DNA is TGTGCCAGCAGCTTGGGGCAGGTTAATGAAAAACTGTTTTTT. Translating it yields CASSLGQVNEKLFF.

The CDR3 spells CASSSPGQGIDTQYF. The CDR3 DNA reads TGTGCCAGCAGTTCACCGGGACAGGGGATAGATACGCAGTATTTT. The chain couples TRBV28 to TRBJ2-3; TRBD1 agrees at 10 bases. V was clipped by 4 bases and J by 5 bases; unmatched bases: 6. In germline, CDR1 is MDHEN, CDR2 SYDVKM. CDR3 size: 15 residues.

The chain has TRBV25-1 and TRBJ2-7, with 8 bases identical to TRBD1. This CDR3 has 13 amino acids. In germline, CDR1 is MGHDK, CDR2 SYGVNS. The CDR3 sequence is CGVSGTGDYEQYF. CDR3 sequence (DNA): TGTGGAGTCTCCGGGACAGGAGACTACGAGCAGTACTTC.

V is TRBV19 and J is TRBJ2-1; possibly TRBD2 for D (6 bases). The CDR3 spans 16 residues. The V gene's germline CDR1 is LNHDA and CDR2 SQIVND (reference sequence). The V end was cut by 7 bases, the J end by 3 bases, with 19 bases between. This CDR3 is CASTRGLLFGYNEQFF. CDR3 sequence (DNA): TGTGCCAGTACCCGGGGACTCCTTTTTGGCTACAATGAGCAGTTCTTC.

This clone has a single count. The chain recombines TRBV7-3 with TRBJ2-3, with TRBD2 identical over 9 bases. V gave up 1 base and J gave up 3 bases; unmatched junction bases: 14. Germline V gives CDR1 SGHTA, CDR2 FQGTGA. This CDR3 spans 19 amino acids. The CDR3 DNA follows: TGTGCCAGCAGCTTAAAAGCCGCTGGCGGTAGCGGGGGTACAGATACGCAGTATTTT. This translates into CASSLKAAGGSGGTDTQYF. Based on the CDR3 plus reference TRBV7-3 and TRBJ2-3, the full variable domain is GAGVSQTPSNKVTEKGKYVELRCDPISGHTALYWYRQSLGQGPEFLIYFQGTGAADDSGLPNDRFFAVRPEGSVSTLKIQRTERGDSAVYLCASSLKAAGGSGGTDTQYFGPGTRLTVL.

The genes are TRBV2 and TRBJ2-2; tentatively, D is TRBD2 (7 bases). The CDR3 runs 15 residues. The V end was cut by 4 bases, the J end by 4 bases, with 13 bases between. Germline V gene lookup returns CDR1 SNHLY and CDR2 FYNNEI. The DNA of the CDR3 is TGTGCCAGCAGTGTGAGGGGGGGAGGCACCGGGGAGCTGTTTTTT. It encodes CASSVRGGGTGELFF.

The chain uses TRBV6-6 and TRBJ2-7; D not resolved. This CDR3 comprises 15 residues. Trimming cost V 2 bases and J 0 bases, with 11 bases left between them. Per the germline V gene, CDR1 is MNHNY and CDR2 is SVGAGI (reference sequence). The CDR3 loop is CASSYVAASSYEQYF. In DNA, the CDR3 is TGTGCCAGCAGTTACGTGGCAGCGTCCTCCTACGAGCAGTACTTC.

This clone appeared a single time. This chain joins TRBV5-1 and TRBJ1-3; 8 bases are a match to TRBD1. Germline lookup yields CDR1 SGHRS and CDR2 YFSETQ. The V segment lost 4 bases and the J segment 4 bases; nucleotides outside the gene matches: 4. This CDR3 spans 14 amino acids. The CDR3 spells CASSAGTGGNTIYF. Here the CDR3 DNA reads TGCGCCAGCAGCGCCGGGACAGGCGGAAACACCATATATTTT. The whole variable domain, filled in from reference TRBV5-1 and TRBJ1-3, reads KAGVTQTPRYLIKTRGQQVTLSCSPISGHRSVSWYQQTPGQGLQFLFEYFSETQRNKGNFPGRFSGRQFSNSRSEMNVSTLELGDSALYLCASSAGTGGNTIYFGEGSWLTVV.

J is TRBJ1-2 and V is TRBV6-6; TRBD1 matches at 7 bases. This CDR3 spans 15 amino acids. CDR1 and CDR2 from the germline V gene are MNHNY and SVGAGI (reference sequence). V shed 2 bases and J 8 bases; nucleotides not matched to a gene: 11. The CDR3 is CASSYGGRGLEGYTF. The CDR3 DNA follows: TGTGCCAGCAGTTACGGCGGAAGGGGGCTGGAGGGCTACACCTTC.